What follows describes a single T cell receptor beta chain. This record belongs to a study of monozygotic twins with inflammatory bowel disease. TCRdb re-analyzed the 5' RACE reads; it lists each CDR3 protein once, without DNA. This specimen shows fewer than 450,000 distinct CDR3 sequences; the ten leading clones hold just over 2.5%. The CDR3 is made up of 12 amino acids. CDR1 and CDR2 (germline): DFQATT, SNEGSKA (reference sequence). The chain couples TRBV20-1 to TRBJ1-3. The clonotype originates from a human donor with ulcerative colitis or Crohn's disease, or a healthy co-twin of an affected twin (not recorded which). The sequencing input was blood. The CDR3 loop is CSARATGNTIYF.